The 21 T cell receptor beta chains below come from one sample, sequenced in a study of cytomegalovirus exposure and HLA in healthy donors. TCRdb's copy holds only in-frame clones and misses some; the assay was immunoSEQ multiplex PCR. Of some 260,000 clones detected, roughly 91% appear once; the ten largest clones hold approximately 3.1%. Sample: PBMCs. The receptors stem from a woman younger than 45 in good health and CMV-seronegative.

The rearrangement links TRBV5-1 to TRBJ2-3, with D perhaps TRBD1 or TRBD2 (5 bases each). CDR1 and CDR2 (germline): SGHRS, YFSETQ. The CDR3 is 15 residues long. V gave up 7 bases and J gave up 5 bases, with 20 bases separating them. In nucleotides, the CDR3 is TGCGCCAGCGAACCCGGGACCACCCCAGAAGATACGCAGTATTTT. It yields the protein CASEPGTTPEDTQYF.

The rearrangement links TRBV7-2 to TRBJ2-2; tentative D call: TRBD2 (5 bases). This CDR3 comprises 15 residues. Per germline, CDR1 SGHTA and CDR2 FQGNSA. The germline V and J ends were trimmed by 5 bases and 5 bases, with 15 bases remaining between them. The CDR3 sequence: CASSPRGVNTGELFF. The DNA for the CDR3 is TGTGCCAGCAGCCCTCGGGGAGTTAATACCGGGGAGCTGTTTTTT.

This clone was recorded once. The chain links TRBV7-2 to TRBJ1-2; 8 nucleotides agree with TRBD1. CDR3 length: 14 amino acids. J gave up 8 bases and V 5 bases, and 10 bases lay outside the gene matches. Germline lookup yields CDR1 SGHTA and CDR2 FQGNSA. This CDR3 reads CASSERTGLAGYTF. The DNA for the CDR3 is TGTGCCAGCAGCGAGCGGACAGGGTTAGCGGGCTACACCTTC.

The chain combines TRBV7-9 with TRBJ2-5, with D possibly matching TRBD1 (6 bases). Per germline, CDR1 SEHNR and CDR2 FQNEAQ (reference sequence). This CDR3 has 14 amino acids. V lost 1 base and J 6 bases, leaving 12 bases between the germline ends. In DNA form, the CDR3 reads TGTGCCAGCAGCTTAGATCTGGGGGCGAAGACCCAGTACTTC. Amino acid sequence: CASSLDLGAKTQYF.

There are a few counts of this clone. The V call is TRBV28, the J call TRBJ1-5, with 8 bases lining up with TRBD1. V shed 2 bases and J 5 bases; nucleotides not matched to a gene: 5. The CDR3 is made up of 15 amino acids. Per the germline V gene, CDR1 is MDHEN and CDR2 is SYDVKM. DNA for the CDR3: TGTGCCAGCAGTTTAGCGACAGGGGATTATCAGCCCCAGCATTTT. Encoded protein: CASSLATGDYQPQHF.

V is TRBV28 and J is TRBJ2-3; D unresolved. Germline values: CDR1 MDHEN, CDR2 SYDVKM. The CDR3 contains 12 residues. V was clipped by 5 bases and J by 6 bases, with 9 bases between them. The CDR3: CASSLVSDTQYF. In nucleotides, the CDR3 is TGTGCCAGCAGTCTAGTCTCCGATACGCAGTATTTT.

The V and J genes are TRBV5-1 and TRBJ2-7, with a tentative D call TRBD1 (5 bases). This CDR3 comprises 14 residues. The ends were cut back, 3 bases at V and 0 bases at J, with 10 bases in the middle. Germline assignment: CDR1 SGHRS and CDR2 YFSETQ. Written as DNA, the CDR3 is TGCGCCAGCAGCTACCTTGACAGCTCCTACGAGCAGTACTTC. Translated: CASSYLDSSYEQYF. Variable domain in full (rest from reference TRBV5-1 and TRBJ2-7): KAGVTQTPRYLIKTRGQQVTLSCSPISGHRSVSWYQQTPGQGLQFLFEYFSETQRNKGNFPGRFSGRQFSNSRSEMNVSTLELGDSALYLCASSYLDSSYEQYFGPGTRLTVT.

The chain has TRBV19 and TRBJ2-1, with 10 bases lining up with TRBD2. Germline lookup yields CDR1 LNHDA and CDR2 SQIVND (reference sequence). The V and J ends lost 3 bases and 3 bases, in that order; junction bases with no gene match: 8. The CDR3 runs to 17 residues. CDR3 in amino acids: CASSITTLAGDYNEQFF. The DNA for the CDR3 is TGTGCCAGTAGTATCACCACCCTAGCGGGAGACTACAATGAGCAGTTCTTC.

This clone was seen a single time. The CDR3 DNA follows: TGTGCCAGTAGCGATTCGGACAGGCCGATTAGCACAGATACGCAGTATTTT. As protein: CASSDSDRPISTDTQYF. This chain joins TRBV19 and TRBJ2-3; TRBD1 aligns across 7 bases. CDR1 is LNHDA and CDR2 is SQIVND in the germline V gene (reference sequence). The length of the CDR3 is 17 residues. V lost 6 bases and J lost 0; bases outside the gene matches: 12.

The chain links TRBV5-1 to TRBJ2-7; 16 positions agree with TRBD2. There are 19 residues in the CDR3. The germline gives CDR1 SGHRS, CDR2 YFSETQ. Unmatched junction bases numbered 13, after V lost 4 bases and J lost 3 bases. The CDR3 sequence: CASSEGLAGGPSWNYEQYF. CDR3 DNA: TGCGCCAGCAGCGAGGGACTAGCGGGAGGGCCTAGCTGGAACTACGAGCAGTACTTC.

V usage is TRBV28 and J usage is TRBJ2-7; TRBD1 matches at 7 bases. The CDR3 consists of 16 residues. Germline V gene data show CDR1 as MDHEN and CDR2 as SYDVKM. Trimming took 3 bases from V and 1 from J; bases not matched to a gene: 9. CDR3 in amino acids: CASSFVGRGMSYEQYF. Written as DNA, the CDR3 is TGTGCCAGCAGTTTCGTTGGCAGGGGGATGTCCTACGAGCAGTACTTC.

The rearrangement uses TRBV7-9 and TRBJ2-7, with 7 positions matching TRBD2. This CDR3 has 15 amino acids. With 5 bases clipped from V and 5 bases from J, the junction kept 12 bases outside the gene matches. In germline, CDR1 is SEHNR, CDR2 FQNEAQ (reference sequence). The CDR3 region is CASSRFTGTIDEQYF. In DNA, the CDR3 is TGTGCCAGCAGCCGTTTTACCGGGACTATAGACGAGCAGTACTTC.

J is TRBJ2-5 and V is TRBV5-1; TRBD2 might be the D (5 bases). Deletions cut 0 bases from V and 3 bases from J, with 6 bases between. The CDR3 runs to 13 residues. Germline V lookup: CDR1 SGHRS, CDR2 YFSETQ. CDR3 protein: CASSLAGKETQYF. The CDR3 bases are TGCGCCAGCAGCTTGGCCGGGAAAGAGACCCAGTACTTC. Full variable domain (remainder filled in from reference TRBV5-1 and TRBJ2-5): KAGVTQTPRYLIKTRGQQVTLSCSPISGHRSVSWYQQTPGQGLQFLFEYFSETQRNKGNFPGRFSGRQFSNSRSEMNVSTLELGDSALYLCASSLAGKETQYFGPGTRLLVL.

CDR3 nucleotides: TGCAGCGTCTTCTCTAGCGGGAGGGCCGGGGAGCTGTTTTTT. Translation: CSVFSSGRAGELFF. This rearrangement joins TRBV29-1 to TRBJ2-2, with 12 bases matching TRBD2. The ends lost 6 bases at V and 6 bases at J; junction bases unmatched: 5. This CDR3 region has 14 residues. Germline CDR1 is SQVTM and CDR2 is ANQGSEA.

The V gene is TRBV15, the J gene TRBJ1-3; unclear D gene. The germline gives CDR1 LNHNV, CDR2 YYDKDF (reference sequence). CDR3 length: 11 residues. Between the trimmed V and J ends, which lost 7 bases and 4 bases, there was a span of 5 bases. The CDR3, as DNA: TGTGCCACCAAGGCAGGAAACACCATATATTTT. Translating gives CATKAGNTIYF.

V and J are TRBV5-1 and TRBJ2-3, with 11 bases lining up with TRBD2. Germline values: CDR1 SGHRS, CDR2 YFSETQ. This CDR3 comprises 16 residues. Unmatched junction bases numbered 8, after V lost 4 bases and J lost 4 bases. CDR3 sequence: CASSLGLAVQSDTQYF. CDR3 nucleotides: TGCGCCAGCAGCCTGGGACTAGCGGTACAGTCAGATACGCAGTATTTT. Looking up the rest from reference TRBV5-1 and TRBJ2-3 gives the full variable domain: KAGVTQTPRYLIKTRGQQVTLSCSPISGHRSVSWYQQTPGQGLQFLFEYFSETQRNKGNFPGRFSGRQFSNSRSEMNVSTLELGDSALYLCASSLGLAVQSDTQYFGPGTRLTVL.

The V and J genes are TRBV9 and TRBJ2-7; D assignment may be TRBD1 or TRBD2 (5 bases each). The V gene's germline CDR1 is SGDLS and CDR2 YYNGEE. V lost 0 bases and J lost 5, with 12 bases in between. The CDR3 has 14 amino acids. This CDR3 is CASSVVAGTNEQYF. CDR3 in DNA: TGTGCCAGCAGCGTAGTAGCAGGGACGAACGAGCAGTACTTC.

The CDR3, as DNA: TGTGCCACCAGCAGAGATCGCCTACAGGGTTATATCGGGGAGCTGTTTTTT. Amino acid sequence: CATSRDRLQGYIGELFF. The genes are TRBV15 and TRBJ2-2; weak D call: TRBD1 (6 bases). Trimming took 0 bases from V and 7 from J, leaving 18 bases between them. The CDR3 contains 17 residues. CDR1 and CDR2 from the germline V gene are LNHNV and YYDKDF (reference sequence).

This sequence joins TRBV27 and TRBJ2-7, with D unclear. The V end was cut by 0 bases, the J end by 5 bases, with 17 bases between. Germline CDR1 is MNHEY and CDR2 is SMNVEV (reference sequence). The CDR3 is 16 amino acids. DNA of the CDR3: TGTGCCAGCAGTTTATCCCCTGTATACGGCTGGGACGAGCAGTACTTC. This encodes CASSLSPVYGWDEQYF.

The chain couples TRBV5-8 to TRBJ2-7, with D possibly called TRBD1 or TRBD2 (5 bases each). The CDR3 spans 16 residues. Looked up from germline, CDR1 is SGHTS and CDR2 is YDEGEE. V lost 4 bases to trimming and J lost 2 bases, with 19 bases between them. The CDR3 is CASSNFRGDAAYEQYF. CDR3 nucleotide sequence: TGTGCCAGCAGCAATTTCCGAGGGGACGCAGCCTACGAGCAGTACTTC.

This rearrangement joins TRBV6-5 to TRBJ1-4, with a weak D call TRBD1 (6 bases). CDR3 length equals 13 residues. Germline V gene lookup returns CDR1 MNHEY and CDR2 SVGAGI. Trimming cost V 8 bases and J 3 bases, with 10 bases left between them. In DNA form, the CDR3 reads TGTGCCAGCCGCAGGGGAGCTAATGAAAAACTGTTTTTT. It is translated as CASRRGANEKLFF.